The rows below give T cell receptor beta chains drawn from one sample of a study of blood T cell repertoires in COVID-19. TCRdb's table, derived via immunoSEQ multiplex PCR, lists solely in-frame clones and lacks some. In the table there are tens of thousands of clones, 87% of which are singletons. The sample consisted of peripheral blood. These receptors were taken from a male donor with acute or convalescent COVID-19. CDR3s include the opening cysteine and the closing phenylalanine or tryptophan. Each record gives: clone size, J gene, V gene, D gene, CDR3 DNA, CDR3 protein. The D gene is left open where the match is weak. Expanded clones are given a class, and other clones once, few, many or no size at all.

clone size: .; J gene: TRBJ2-1; V gene: TRBV6-4; D gene: TRBD1; CDR3 DNA: TGTGCCAGCAGTGGACAGGGTGCGGGTGAGCAGTTCTTC; CDR3 protein: CASSGQGAGEQFF
clone size: .; J gene: TRBJ2-2; V gene: TRBV6-4; D gene: .; CDR3 DNA: TGTGCCAGCAGCGATGTAGCGGAGAACACCGGGGAGCTGTTTTTT; CDR3 protein: CASSDVAENTGELFF
clone size: .; J gene: TRBJ2-7; V gene: TRBV11-1; D gene: .; CDR3 DNA: TGTGCCAGCAGGCGGAGACAGACCGACGAGCAGTACTTC; CDR3 protein: CASRRRQTDEQYF
clone size: .; J gene: TRBJ1-2; V gene: TRBV2; D gene: .; CDR3 DNA: TGTGCCAGCAGCGCTAACGGGGGAGACACCTTC; CDR3 protein: CASSANGGDTF
clone size: .; J gene: TRBJ1-1; V gene: TRBV6-5; D gene: TRBD1; CDR3 DNA: TGTGCCAGCAGACATGGACAGGGAAACACTGAAGCTTTCTTT; CDR3 protein: CASRHGQGNTEAFF
clone size: .; J gene: TRBJ2-5; V gene: TRBV11-2; D gene: TRBD1; CDR3 DNA: TGTGCCAGCAGCCGTGGGACAGGGGGAGGGGAGACCCAGTACTTC; CDR3 protein: CASSRGTGGGETQYF
clone size: .; J gene: TRBJ1-6; V gene: TRBV29-1; D gene: TRBD1; CDR3 DNA: TGCAGCGTTGGTGGCACAGGGGTTAATTCACCCCTCCACTTT; CDR3 protein: CSVGGTGVNSPLHF
clone size: .; J gene: TRBJ2-1; V gene: TRBV5-1; D gene: .; CDR3 DNA: TGCGCCAGCAGGGACAGCCACAATGAGCAGTTCTTC; CDR3 protein: CASRDSHNEQFF
clone size: few; J gene: TRBJ2-2; V gene: TRBV5-1; D gene: TRBD1; CDR3 DNA: TGCGCCAGCAGCTTAGACAGGGGGAACACCGGGGAGCTGTTTTTT; CDR3 protein: CASSLDRGNTGELFF
clone size: .; J gene: TRBJ2-5; V gene: TRBV3-1/TRBV3-2; D gene: TRBD2; CDR3 DNA: TGTGCCAGCAGCCAAGTTGAGACGGGGGGGCCCGAGACCCAGTACTTC; CDR3 protein: CASSQVETGGPETQYF
clone size: once; J gene: TRBJ2-5; V gene: TRBV6-2/TRBV6-3; D gene: .; CDR3 DNA: TGTGCCAGCAGTCGAGACTTACAAGAGACCCAGTACTTC; CDR3 protein: CASSRDLQETQYF
clone size: .; J gene: TRBJ1-3; V gene: TRBV18; D gene: .; CDR3 DNA: TGTGCCAGCTCACGAACCGGGACACCTGGAAACACCATATATTTT; CDR3 protein: CASSRTGTPGNTIYF
clone size: .; J gene: TRBJ1-2; V gene: TRBV4-2; D gene: .; CDR3 DNA: TGTGCCAGCAGCCAAGATGAGGAAGGCTACACCTTC; CDR3 protein: CASSQDEEGYTF
clone size: .; J gene: TRBJ1-1; V gene: TRBV2; D gene: TRBD1; CDR3 DNA: TGTGCCAGCAGGGCAGGACAGGGGGCGACTGAAGCTTTCTTT; CDR3 protein: CASRAGQGATEAFF
clone size: .; J gene: TRBJ2-5; V gene: TRBV4-2; D gene: TRBD1; CDR3 DNA: TGTGCCAGCAGCCAAACCTGGACAGGGTCGCAAGAGACCCAGTACTTC; CDR3 protein: CASSQTWTGSQETQYF
clone size: .; J gene: TRBJ1-5; V gene: TRBV7-2; D gene: TRBD1; CDR3 DNA: TGTGCCAGCAGCTGGGGGACAGGGGGCTATCAGCCCCAGCATTTT; CDR3 protein: CASSWGTGGYQPQHF
clone size: .; J gene: TRBJ1-5; V gene: TRBV18; D gene: .; CDR3 DNA: TGTGCCAGCTCACCGACAGGAGATCAGCCCCAGCATTTT; CDR3 protein: CASSPTGDQPQHF
clone size: .; J gene: TRBJ2-5; V gene: TRBV7-2; D gene: TRBD2; CDR3 DNA: TGTGCCAGCAGCTTAGCGCTAGCGGGGGGAATAGAGACCCAGTACTTC; CDR3 protein: CASSLALAGGIETQYF
clone size: .; J gene: TRBJ1-4; V gene: TRBV7-9; D gene: TRBD1; CDR3 DNA: TGTGCCAGCAGCTTATCGACAGGGGCTCATGAAAAACTGTTTTTT; CDR3 protein: CASSLSTGAHEKLFF
clone size: .; J gene: TRBJ2-7; V gene: TRBV18; D gene: TRBD2; CDR3 DNA: TGTGCCAGCTCTCCAGGAGAGGGACTAACCTACGAGCAGTACTTC; CDR3 protein: CASSPGEGLTYEQYF
clone size: once; J gene: TRBJ1-1; V gene: TRBV5-5; D gene: .; CDR3 DNA: TGTGCCAGCAGCAGTATCCTCGGTAATGAAGCTTTCTTT; CDR3 protein: CASSSILGNEAFF
clone size: .; J gene: TRBJ2-1; V gene: TRBV5-1; D gene: TRBD1; CDR3 DNA: TGCGCCAGCAGCTTGGTGGCGGACAGGGGTAATGAGCAGTTCTTC; CDR3 protein: CASSLVADRGNEQFF
clone size: .; J gene: TRBJ2-7; V gene: TRBV2; D gene: TRBD1; CDR3 DNA: TGTGCCAGCAAGGGGACAGGGGGCGACGAGCAGTACTTC; CDR3 protein: CASKGTGGDEQYF
clone size: few; J gene: TRBJ1-4; V gene: TRBV7-9; D gene: .; CDR3 DNA: TGTGCCAGCAGCCCCACAGCAACTAATGAAAAACTGTTTTTT; CDR3 protein: CASSPTATNEKLFF
clone size: .; J gene: TRBJ1-4; V gene: TRBV5-4; D gene: .; CDR3 DNA: TGTGCCAGCAGCTTACCCGGGACTCGAGGAGAAAAACTGTTTTTT; CDR3 protein: CASSLPGTRGEKLFF
clone size: .; J gene: TRBJ1-6; V gene: TRBV7-4; D gene: .; CDR3 DNA: TGTGCCAGCAGCTTGAAGAGCTCCTATAATTCACCCCTCCACTTT; CDR3 protein: CASSLKSSYNSPLHF
clone size: .; J gene: TRBJ1-1; V gene: TRBV5-1; D gene: TRBD1; CDR3 DNA: TGCGCCAGCAGCTCCAACCAGGGACAGGGAACTGAAGCTTTCTTT; CDR3 protein: CASSSNQGQGTEAFF
clone size: .; J gene: TRBJ2-5; V gene: TRBV18; D gene: .; CDR3 DNA: TGTGCCAGCTCACCTACGACAGGGACTGAGACCCAGTACTTC; CDR3 protein: CASSPTTGTETQYF
clone size: .; J gene: TRBJ1-1; V gene: TRBV7-9; D gene: .; CDR3 DNA: TGTGCCAGCAGCTTACCTGGGAGGCGAAACACTGAAGCTTTCTTT; CDR3 protein: CASSLPGRRNTEAFF
clone size: .; J gene: TRBJ2-7; V gene: TRBV28; D gene: TRBD2; CDR3 DNA: TGTGCCAGCTACCAGGACGGGACTAGCGAATCCTACGAGCAGTACTTC; CDR3 protein: CASYQDGTSESYEQYF
clone size: few; J gene: TRBJ2-7; V gene: TRBV2; D gene: .; CDR3 DNA: TGTGCCAGCAGGGCCCAGGGAGGAGTCTACGAGCAGTACTTC; CDR3 protein: CASRAQGGVYEQYF
clone size: .; J gene: TRBJ1-1; V gene: TRBV5-1; D gene: TRBD1; CDR3 DNA: TGCGCCAGCAGCTTGGGGCAGGGGGCTACTGAAGCTTTCTTT; CDR3 protein: CASSLGQGATEAFF
clone size: .; J gene: TRBJ2-3; V gene: TRBV24-1; D gene: .; CDR3 DNA: TGTGCCACCAGTGATTATTGGCAGGGGATTGGGGATACGCAGTATTTT; CDR3 protein: CATSDYWQGIGDTQYF
clone size: once; J gene: TRBJ2-2; V gene: TRBV4-1; D gene: .; CDR3 DNA: TGCGCCAGCAGCCAAGGACCGGGAGCTAACACCGGGGAGCTGTTTTTT; CDR3 protein: CASSQGPGANTGELFF
clone size: .; J gene: TRBJ1-4; V gene: TRBV5-1; D gene: .; CDR3 DNA: TGCGCCAGCAGCATGGGGGGCCGTAATGAAAAACTGTTTTTT; CDR3 protein: CASSMGGRNEKLFF
clone size: .; J gene: TRBJ1-1; V gene: TRBV30; D gene: TRBD1; CDR3 DNA: TGTGCCTGGAGGATCGGACAGGAGAACACTGAAGCTTTCTTT; CDR3 protein: CAWRIGQENTEAFF
clone size: .; J gene: TRBJ1-4; V gene: TRBV6-5; D gene: TRBD1; CDR3 DNA: TGTGCCATCGGGGCTAGACAGGGCGCTAATGAAAAACTGTTTTTT; CDR3 protein: CAIGARQGANEKLFF
clone size: .; J gene: TRBJ1-1; V gene: TRBV5-1; D gene: .; CDR3 DNA: TGCGCCAGCAGCTTGGAGTCAGTGAACACTGAAGCTTTCTTT; CDR3 protein: CASSLESVNTEAFF
clone size: .; J gene: TRBJ2-2; V gene: TRBV7-3; D gene: TRBD1; CDR3 DNA: TGTGCCAGCAGCCCAAGAGGGACAGGGTATTCCGGGGAGCTGTTTTTT; CDR3 protein: CASSPRGTGYSGELFF
clone size: .; J gene: TRBJ1-4; V gene: TRBV5-1; D gene: .; CDR3 DNA: TGCGCCAGCAGCTTGCAGCCGCGGCAGGGTGATGAAAAACTGTTTTTT; CDR3 protein: CASSLQPRQGDEKLFF
clone size: .; J gene: TRBJ1-5; V gene: TRBV6-5; D gene: TRBD1; CDR3 DNA: TGTGCCAGCAGCCCCAGGGACAGTCGGCAGCCCCAGCATTTT; CDR3 protein: CASSPRDSRQPQHF
clone size: .; J gene: TRBJ2-1; V gene: TRBV29-1; D gene: TRBD2; CDR3 DNA: TGCAGCGTCCTCAGCGGGGCTTCCTACAATGAGCAGTTCTTC; CDR3 protein: CSVLSGASYNEQFF
clone size: .; J gene: TRBJ1-2; V gene: TRBV6-5; D gene: .; CDR3 DNA: TGTGCCAGCAGTTACTCTTTGGGCCACTATGGCTACACCTTC; CDR3 protein: CASSYSLGHYGYTF
clone size: .; J gene: TRBJ1-1; V gene: TRBV2; D gene: TRBD1; CDR3 DNA: TGTGCCAGCACTTCGACAGGGTTGGGCACTGAAGCTTTCTTT; CDR3 protein: CASTSTGLGTEAFF
clone size: .; J gene: TRBJ1-2; V gene: TRBV30; D gene: TRBD1; CDR3 DNA: TGTGCCTGGAGGGTGACAGGGATCTATGGCTACACCTTC; CDR3 protein: CAWRVTGIYGYTF
clone size: .; J gene: TRBJ1-2; V gene: TRBV28; D gene: .; CDR3 DNA: TGTGCCAGCAGTTTACCCTCCGATGGCTACACCTTC; CDR3 protein: CASSLPSDGYTF
clone size: .; J gene: TRBJ1-3; V gene: TRBV11-2; D gene: .; CDR3 DNA: TGTGCCAGCAGTCCAACAGGGCCAGGTGGAAACACCATATATTTT; CDR3 protein: CASSPTGPGGNTIYF
clone size: .; J gene: TRBJ1-4; V gene: TRBV2; D gene: .; CDR3 DNA: TGTGCCAGCAGAACTACTGACAGTACCGAAAAACTGTTTTTT; CDR3 protein: CASRTTDSTEKLFF
clone size: .; J gene: TRBJ2-1; V gene: TRBV11-2; D gene: TRBD2; CDR3 DNA: TGTGCCAGCAGCCCCCGACTAGCGGGCCTTTACAATGAGCAGTTCTTC; CDR3 protein: CASSPRLAGLYNEQFF
clone size: .; J gene: TRBJ2-3; V gene: TRBV5-6; D gene: TRBD2; CDR3 DNA: TGTGCCAGCAGCGTCCTCTTAGCGGGAGGTTCTACAGATACGCAGTATTTT; CDR3 protein: CASSVLLAGGSTDTQYF
clone size: .; J gene: TRBJ2-5; V gene: TRBV29-1; D gene: .; CDR3 DNA: TGCAGCGTTGGGCGCAGGGAAAACCAAGAGACCCAGTACTTC; CDR3 protein: CSVGRRENQETQYF
clone size: .; J gene: TRBJ2-7; V gene: TRBV6-1; D gene: .; CDR3 DNA: TGTGCCAGCAGTGGGGCTAGCCGAACCTTCTCCTACGAGCAGTACTTC; CDR3 protein: CASSGASRTFSYEQYF
clone size: .; J gene: TRBJ2-2; V gene: TRBV30; D gene: TRBD1; CDR3 DNA: TGTGCCTGGTCACAGGGGGCGAACACCGGGGAGCTGTTTTTT; CDR3 protein: CAWSQGANTGELFF
clone size: .; J gene: TRBJ2-3; V gene: TRBV29-1; D gene: .; CDR3 DNA: TGCAGCGTTGAAAAGGAGAGCACAGATACGCAGTATTTT; CDR3 protein: CSVEKESTDTQYF
clone size: .; J gene: TRBJ2-3; V gene: TRBV19; D gene: .; CDR3 DNA: TGTGCCACCACCCTAGGCGTAGGGGGTCGCCCAGATACGCAGTATTTT; CDR3 protein: CATTLGVGGRPDTQYF
clone size: .; J gene: TRBJ1-6; V gene: TRBV5-6; D gene: .; CDR3 DNA: TGTGCCAGCAGCTTGGGTGCGGGGGATAATTCACCCCTCCACTTT; CDR3 protein: CASSLGAGDNSPLHF
clone size: .; J gene: TRBJ1-1; V gene: TRBV10-2; D gene: .; CDR3 DNA: TGCGCCAGCAGTGCAGGACAGCTCATCACTGAAGCTTTCTTT; CDR3 protein: CASSAGQLITEAFF
clone size: .; J gene: TRBJ1-6; V gene: TRBV30; D gene: .; CDR3 DNA: TGTGCCTACGCCGCGTTAGCGGGGTGGCAGGGCCCCGACCATTCACCCCTCCACTTT; CDR3 protein: CAYAALAGWQGPDHSPLHF
clone size: few; J gene: TRBJ1-4; V gene: TRBV5-4; D gene: .; CDR3 DNA: TGTGCCAGCAGCTTGGGGGGAGATAATGAAAAACTGTTTTTT; CDR3 protein: CASSLGGDNEKLFF
clone size: .; J gene: TRBJ1-6; V gene: TRBV4-1; D gene: .; CDR3 DNA: TGCGCCAGCAGCCAAGGACAGTATAATTCACCCCTCCACTTT; CDR3 protein: CASSQGQYNSPLHF